The clone carrying this T cell receptor (beta chain) was observed once. The treatment: roughly 19 received Ad26.COV2.S at low or high dose, single or two shots; a few received placebo; per-sample allocation not given. Sampling occurred on day 63 after the first vaccine or placebo injection. An Ad26 vector carrying the Wuhan-strain SARS-CoV-2 spike served as the vaccine. The data derive from a study of Ad26.COV2.S vaccination and SARS-CoV-2 variants. Study in general: Donor was one of the participants in the Ad26.COV2.S arm of the COV1001 trial. Intramuscular Ad26.COV2.S at 5x10^10 or 1x10^11 viral particles.

TCRdb keeps only in-frame clones here, not all; method: immunoSEQ multiplex PCR. The sample contains 350,000 to 500,000 clones, 80% to 95% of which appear only once. Sequenced material: peripheral blood, taken in a trial of Ad26.COV2.S vaccine versus placebo. This clonotype was obtained from a person between 18 and 60 years old who received the Ad26.COV2.S COVID-19 vaccine or a placebo.

The CDR3 region has the DNA TGTGCCAGTAGGTCATGGGCGGAAAACAATGAGCAGTTCTTC. This codes for CASRSWAENNEQFF. The chain employs TRBV19 and TRBJ2-1; D gene uncertain. Trimming took 6 bases from V and 5 from J, leaving 14 bases between them. There are 14 residues in the CDR3. The germline CDR1 and CDR2 sequences are LNHDA and SQIVND (reference sequence).